This TCR beta chain was sequenced in a study of CD8+ T cells in alopecia areata. Study findings and constraints: There were also resident alphabeta T cells of normal skin sequenced in scalp samples.

A word on this clone: As yet, its antigen is unknown.

Extraction of RNA preceded its reverse transcription into cDNA, which served as the sequencing template. The protocol was immunoSEQ multiplex PCR, while the TCRdb copy is restricted to in-frame clones and leaves out a portion. This table has fewer than 200,000 clones, 59% appearing once. This CDR3 spans 14 amino acids. With 2 bases removed from V and 8 bases from J, the gap between germline ends came to 15 bases. CDR1 is MNHEY and CDR2 is SVGAGI in the germline V gene. The rearrangement uses TRBV6-5 and TRBJ1-2; TRBD1 might be the D (6 bases). This clonotype was obtained from a human donor with alopecia areata. Specimen: CD4+ T cells sorted from blood, collected at week 0. CDR3 DNA: TGTGCCAGCAGTTACGCTTTGGGGGCTGACGGCTACACCTTC. Protein product: CASSYALGADGYTF.